The sequence of this T cell receptor beta chain was determined in a study of OX40 agonist ivuxolimab in advanced cancers. Study information: Among those enrolled, mean age was roughly 62 years (range roughly 23 to 85) and about 79% were male. People who had prior anti-PD-1, anti-PD-L1 or anti-CTLA-4 therapy could take part, and under 45% had some. Study results and limitations: Clones of CD4+ and CD8+ blood T cells grew by week 6 at doses of 0.1 to 3.0 mg/kg. The study found among the lowest clonal expansion in partial responders at 0.1-3.0 mg/kg.

Only in-frame clones appear in the TCRdb table, and some are missing; sequencing was by immunoSEQ multiplex PCR. The sample lists about 70,000 clones; around 88% were seen once. CDR3 length: 15 residues. CDR1 is LGHNA, CDR2 YNFKEQ, per germline. The V segment lost 0 bases and the J segment 9 bases; nucleotides outside the gene matches: 1. In regard to this clone: Its specificity is unknown.

Sequencing was performed on CD4+ or CD8+ T cells sorted from blood, taken in a trial of the OX40 agonist ivuxolimab. This TCR was recovered from an adult with an advanced solid tumor such as melanoma, head and neck, liver or kidney cancer. The gene calls are TRBV4-2 and TRBJ2-1; 14 nucleotides agree with TRBD2. The CDR3, as DNA: TGTGCCAGCAGCCAAGAAGGACTAGCGGGGGGTGAGCAGTTCTTC. Residues: CASSQEGLAGGEQFF.